This T cell receptor beta chain derives from a study of cytomegalovirus exposure and HLA in healthy donors. Study context: Genotyping showed less than 85% of roughly 400 donors falling in the Caucasian-associated ancestry cluster.

V was pared by 0 bases and J by 0 bases, with 5 bases between. Germline V gene sequence: CDR1 SGHRS, CDR2 YFSETQ. The CDR3 is made up of 14 amino acids. Overall study results and limits: Owing to their indistinguishability, certain V segments, notably TRBV6-2 and TRBV6-3, were excluded. Presence/absence comparisons presumed near-even sequencing depth among donors. Using a false discovery rate of 0.05, a later analysis showed that approximately 17,000 TCR beta sequences were associated with HLA alleles.

A word on this clone: What it binds is unknown.

With 60 Vbeta and 13 Jbeta primers, the PCR was carried out. Profiled with immunoSEQ multiplex PCR; TCRdb holds only in-frame clones, not every one. This sample has approximately 150,000 clones; 80% occur once, and the top ten carry approximately 4.8%. The sequenced sample consisted of PBMCs. The chain has TRBV5-1 and TRBJ2-3, with a weak D call TRBD1 (5 bases). This TCR derives from a man aged 30-40 years in good health and CMV-seronegative. The CDR3 here is CASSLDRSTDTQYF. The CDR3 nucleotides read TGCGCCAGCAGCTTGGACAGGAGCACAGATACGCAGTATTTT.